These 9 T cell receptor beta chains came from one sample sequenced in a study of identifying expanded T cells in peripheral blood. The protocol was immunoSEQ multiplex PCR, while the TCRdb copy is restricted to in-frame clones and leaves out a portion. The repertoire has around 120,000 clones, 80% to 90% of them found once; the top ten carry 16%. Sequenced input: blood. The origin of the receptors is a person between 18 and 75 years old in good health.

The chain has TRBV7-2 and TRBJ1-4; possible D gene TRBD1, 5 bases. The germline V and J ends were trimmed by 1 base and 2 bases, with 8 bases remaining between them. The CDR3 runs to 15 residues. CDR1 is SGHTA, CDR2 FQGNSA, per germline. CDR3 residues: CASSLGSGTNEKLFF. CDR3 sequence (DNA): TGTGCCAGCAGCTTAGGATCAGGGACTAATGAAAAACTGTTTTTT.

The V gene is TRBV6-5, the J gene TRBJ2-7, with 10 bases matching TRBD1. This CDR3 region has 13 residues. V was clipped by 9 bases and J by 2 bases; unmatched bases: 4. The germline V gene encodes CDR1 MNHEY and CDR2 SVGAGI. This CDR3 reads CASRTGGAYEQYF. CDR3 nucleotides: TGTGCCAGTCGGACAGGGGGGGCCTACGAGCAGTACTTC.

CDR3 sequence reads: CASSQDGGYEQYF. CDR3 nucleotide sequence: TGTGCCAGCAGCCAAGATGGAGGTTACGAGCAGTACTTC. The chain joins TRBV4-2 to TRBJ2-7; D is perhaps TRBD2 (5 bases). CDR3 length equals 13 residues. The V gene's germline CDR1 is LGHNA and CDR2 YNFKEQ. V lost 0 bases and J lost 4, with 7 bases in between.

This chain links TRBV29-1 with TRBJ2-2, with D perhaps matching TRBD2 (6 bases). This CDR3 spans 16 amino acids. V was trimmed by 4 bases and J by 5 bases, leaving 20 bases between them. Per the germline V gene, CDR1 is SQVTM and CDR2 is ANQGSEA. The chain's CDR3 is CSVGPLEGWRTGELFF. In DNA, the CDR3 is TGCAGCGTTGGTCCCTTGGAGGGATGGAGGACCGGGGAGCTGTTTTTT.

The chain links TRBV5-6 to TRBJ2-2; 7 nucleotides line up with TRBD2. V gave up 4 bases and J gave up 5 bases; unmatched junction bases: 11. The germline gives CDR1 SGHDT, CDR2 YYEEEE. This CDR3 is 16 amino acids long. This CDR3 is CASSAPYAGGTGELFF. CDR3 nucleotides: TGTGCCAGCAGCGCCCCGTATGCCGGGGGGACCGGGGAGCTGTTTTTT. The whole variable domain, filled in from reference TRBV5-6 and TRBJ2-2, reads DAGVTQSPTHLIKTRGQQVTLRCSPKSGHDTVSWYQQALGQGPQFIFQYYEEEERQRGNFPDRFSGHQFPNYSSELNVNALLLGDSALYLCASSAPYAGGTGELFFGEGSRLTVL.

This clone was seen only a few times. This chain joins TRBV6-1 and TRBJ1-5; 7 bases align to TRBD1. V dropped 0 bases and J dropped 6; count of bases not matched to a gene: 11. CDR3 length: 17 residues. Per germline, CDR1 MNHNS and CDR2 SASEGT. CDR3 in DNA: TGTGCCAGCAGTGAAGCGCTGAGAGGGGGCGGGTTTCAGCCCCAGCATTTT. Its protein is CASSEALRGGGFQPQHF.

The chain has TRBV6-1 and TRBJ1-2, with TRBD1 as a possible D gene (6 bases). CDR3 length: 13 amino acids. The ends were cut back, 5 bases at V and 3 bases at J, with 10 bases in the middle. Germline V CDR1 and CDR2: MNHNS, SASEGT. The CDR3 sequence: CASSLTGDYGYTF. CDR3 nucleotides: TGTGCCAGCAGTCTGACAGGCGACTATGGCTACACCTTC.

The V and J genes are TRBV5-4 and TRBJ1-1, with 9 nucleotides matching TRBD1. This CDR3 has 14 amino acids. Germline assignment: CDR1 SGHNT and CDR2 YYREEE (reference sequence). Unmatched junction bases numbered 8, after V lost 10 bases and J lost 1 base. CDR3 in amino acids: CAAGQGVRNTEAFF. CDR3 DNA sequence: TGTGCCGCGGGACAGGGAGTGAGGAACACTGAAGCTTTCTTT.

A single count supports this clone. The V gene is TRBV5-6, the J gene TRBJ1-2, with no clear D. The CDR3 has 14 residues. Trimming removed 2 bases from V and 8 bases from J, with 16 bases in between. Germline CDR1 and CDR2: SGHDT and YYEEEE. The DNA for the CDR3 is TGTGCCAGCAGCTTCGGAACAGACCTCGGGGGCTACACCTTC. Residues: CASSFGTDLGGYTF.